The clone carrying this T cell receptor (beta chain) was seen more than once but under ten times. Germline CDR1 reads SGHNT; CDR2 reads YYREEE (reference sequence). V gave up 2 bases and J gave up 7 bases, with 12 bases separating them. This CDR3 is 13 amino acids long. These data are taken from a study of blood T cell repertoires in COVID-19. Sequencing was performed with immunoSEQ multiplex PCR; in TCRdb, only in-frame clones are kept and a portion is missing. Of fewer than 250,000 clones listed, about four fifths are singletons. Participants were aged about 18 to 100 years, lived in 24 US areas, and enrolled virtually.

Sequenced: PBMCs or T cells enriched from blood (not recorded which). The sequence was collected from a woman between 40 and 50 years old who had been exposed to COVID-19. The chain couples TRBV5-4 to TRBJ1-2; D unclear. The CDR3 DNA reads TGTGCCAGCAGCTTACCTAGAGTTACTGGCTACACCTTC. Protein: CASSLPRVTGYTF.